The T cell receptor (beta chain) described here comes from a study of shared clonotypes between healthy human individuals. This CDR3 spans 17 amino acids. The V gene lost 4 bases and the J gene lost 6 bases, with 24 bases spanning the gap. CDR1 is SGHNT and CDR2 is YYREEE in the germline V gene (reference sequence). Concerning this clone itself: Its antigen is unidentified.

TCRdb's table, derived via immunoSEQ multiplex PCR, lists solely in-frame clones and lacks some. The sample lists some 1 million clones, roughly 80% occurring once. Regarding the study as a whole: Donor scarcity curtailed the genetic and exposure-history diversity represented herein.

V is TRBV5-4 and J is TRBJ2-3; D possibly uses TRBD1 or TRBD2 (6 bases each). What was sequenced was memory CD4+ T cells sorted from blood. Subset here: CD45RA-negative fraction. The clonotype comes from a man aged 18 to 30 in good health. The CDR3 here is CASSRDSGQFRGDTQYF. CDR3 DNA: TGTGCCAGCAGCCGTGACTCTGGACAGTTTCGGGGGGATACGCAGTATTTT.